Presented here are 15 T cell receptor beta chains from one specimen sequenced in a study of cytomegalovirus exposure and HLA in healthy donors. PCR involved 60 Vbeta and 13 Jbeta primers. Generated by immunoSEQ multiplex PCR, the TCRdb table keeps only in-frame clones and is missing some. The sample records about 110,000 clones, 60% to 85% being singletons. Sequenced material: PBMCs. These receptor sequences come from a woman in her twenties or thirties in good health and CMV-seronegative.

The chain employs TRBV27 and TRBJ2-2, with 9 bases aligning to TRBD2. The germline CDR1 and CDR2 sequences are MNHEY and SMNVEV (reference sequence). The CDR3 is 18 residues long. V lost 0 bases to trimming and J lost 7 bases; unmatched junction nucleotides: 12. The CDR3: CASSLSSRSGSQFGELFF. The CDR3 DNA follows: TGTGCCAGCAGTTTATCGAGCCGTAGCGGGAGCCAATTCGGGGAGCTGTTTTTT.

This clone was detected once. The chain combines TRBV4-2 with TRBJ1-1; tentative D call: TRBD1 (5 bases). Germline V gives CDR1 LGHNA, CDR2 YNFKEQ. With 2 bases removed from V and 10 bases from J, the gap between germline ends came to 11 bases. The CDR3 contains 12 residues. This CDR3 reads CASSQPTEAAFF. The CDR3 nucleotides read TGTGCCAGCAGCCAACCGACAGAGGCAGCTTTCTTT.

This clone was seen a handful of times. The gene calls are TRBV7-8 and TRBJ1-2; 7 bases are a match to TRBD1. The J segment lost 8 bases and the V segment lost 1 base, leaving 4 bases of the junction unmatched. The CDR3 is 13 amino acids. Germline V gene sequence: CDR1 SGHVS, CDR2 FQNEAQ. For the CDR3, the DNA is TGTGCCAGCAGCTTAGGAGGGGGCGAGGGCTACACCTTC. This codes for CASSLGGGEGYTF. Combining the CDR3 with reference TRBV7-8 and TRBJ1-2 gives the whole variable domain GAGVSQSPRYKVAKRGQDVALRCDPISGHVSLFWYQQALGQGPEFLTYFQNEAQLDKSGLPSDRFFAERPEGSVSTLKIQRTQQEDSAVYLCASSLGGGEGYTFGSGTRLTVV.

This chain connects TRBV7-3 to TRBJ1-2; TRBD1 aligns across 7 bases. The trim removed 5 bases at V and 13 bases at J, leaving 10 bases unmatched. This CDR3 is built from 12 residues. Per germline, CDR1 SGHTA and CDR2 FQGTGA. The CDR3 region has the DNA TGTGCCAGCAGCATGACAGGGAGGTCGCTCACCTTC. Amino acid sequence: CASSMTGRSLTF.

In this sample, this clone turned up once. The chain is built from TRBV5-4 and TRBJ1-1; D may be TRBD1 (6 bases). CDR1 and CDR2 from the germline V gene are SGHNT and YYREEE (reference sequence). The V gene lost 8 bases and the J gene lost 5 bases, with 10 bases spanning the gap. The CDR3 is 11 residues long. The chain's CDR3 is CASTRGTEAFF. CDR3 bases: TGTGCCAGTACGAGGGGGACTGAAGCTTTCTTT.

This chain uses TRBV30 with TRBJ1-1; the match to TRBD1 covers 8 bases. CDR3 length equals 14 residues. After removal of 4 bases from V and 4 bases from J, the junction contained 8 bases not matched to a gene. The germline V gene encodes CDR1 GTSNPN and CDR2 SVGIG (reference sequence). The CDR3 protein is CAWMAGGRVTEAFF. CDR3 sequence (DNA): TGTGCCTGGATGGCAGGGGGCCGGGTCACTGAAGCTTTCTTT.

This rearrangement joins TRBV30 to TRBJ2-7, with D possibly matching TRBD1 (6 bases). The ends were cut back, 0 bases at V and 4 bases at J, with 16 bases in the middle. The length of the CDR3 is 15 residues. CDR1 is GTSNPN and CDR2 is SVGIG in the germline V gene (reference sequence). The CDR3 DNA reads as TGTGCCTGGAGTGTATTTCCGGGACAAGAGTACGAGCAGTACTTC. As protein: CAWSVFPGQEYEQYF.

The V and J genes are TRBV4-1 and TRBJ1-2; D is ambiguous. V shed 1 base and J shed 0 bases, with 6 bases lying between them. The CDR3 consists of 14 residues. The germline gives CDR1 MGHRA, CDR2 YSYEKL. CDR3 DNA sequence: TGCGCCAGCAGCCAAGCCGTAGCTAACTATGGCTACACCTTC. Amino acid sequence: CASSQAVANYGYTF.

The rearrangement uses TRBV2 and TRBJ1-5, with TRBD1 matching over 8 bases. In germline, CDR1 is SNHLY, CDR2 FYNNEI. This CDR3 comprises 15 residues. J gave up 0 bases and V 9 bases, and 7 bases lay outside the gene matches. CDR3 region: CASQGQGHSNQPQHF. The DNA of the CDR3 is TGTGCCAGTCAAGGACAGGGACATAGCAATCAGCCCCAGCATTTT.

V usage is TRBV11-2 and J usage is TRBJ2-7, with TRBD2 identical over 9 bases. The CDR3 extends over 16 amino acids. Trimming at V came to 2 bases and at J to 3 bases, leaving 8 bases not matched to a gene. Germline CDR1 and CDR2: SGHAT and FQNNGV. CDR3 sequence reads: CASSLSPSGNIYEQYF. In DNA form, the CDR3 reads TGTGCCAGCAGCTTATCACCTAGCGGGAATATCTACGAGCAGTACTTC.

V gene TRBV28 combines with J gene TRBJ2-5; 8 bases agree with TRBD2. The CDR3 is 14 residues long. Germline CDR1 is MDHEN and CDR2 is SYDVKM. The ends lost 5 bases at V and 5 bases at J; junction bases unmatched: 7. CDR3 nucleotides: TGTGCCAGCAGTAACCCGCGGGGGGCCGAGACCCAGTACTTC. Translating gives CASSNPRGAETQYF.

The V call is TRBV30, the J call TRBJ1-1, with no clear D. Germline CDR1 reads GTSNPN; CDR2 reads SVGIG (reference sequence). This CDR3 is built from 10 residues. The V end lost 4 bases, the J end lost 7 bases, and 7 bases lay between the germline ends. CDR3 bases: TGTGCCTGGATCGGGATTGAAGCTTTCTTT. As protein: CAWIGIEAFF.

The V gene is TRBV7-2, the J gene TRBJ2-2, with D unresolved. Germline assignment: CDR1 SGHTA and CDR2 FQGNSA. This CDR3 has 12 amino acids. Trimming pared 5 bases from V and 4 bases from J, leaving 5 bases between. CDR3 sequence: CASSPFTGELFF. The CDR3, as DNA: TGTGCCAGCAGCCCTTTCACCGGGGAGCTGTTTTTT.

This chain links TRBV7-6 with TRBJ2-2; tentative D call: TRBD2 (5 bases). Per the germline V gene, CDR1 is SGHVS and CDR2 is FNYEAQ. CDR3 length equals 17 residues. With 1 base removed from V and 4 bases from J, the gap between germline ends came to 16 bases. CDR3 sequence (DNA): TGTGCCAGCAGCTTAGACGGGATGGTCGGTGGCACCGGGGAGCTGTTTTTT. It encodes CASSLDGMVGGTGELFF. Variable domain in full (rest from reference TRBV7-6 and TRBJ2-2): GAGVSQSPRYKVTKRGQDVALRCDPISGHVSLYWYRQALGQGPEFLTYFNYEAQQDKSGLPNDRFSAERPEGSISTLTIQRTEQRDSAMYRCASSLDGMVGGTGELFFGEGSRLTVL.

The chain carries TRBV2 and TRBJ1-3; tentatively, D is TRBD1 (6 bases). The V end lost 7 bases, the J end lost 0 bases, and 13 bases lay between the germline ends. The V gene's germline CDR1 is SNHLY and CDR2 FYNNEI. This CDR3 comprises 15 residues. The CDR3 reads CASTTDSYSGNTIYF. DNA for the CDR3: TGTGCCAGCACCACGGACAGCTACTCTGGAAACACCATATATTTT.